The rows below give T cell receptor beta chains drawn from one sample of a study of TIL therapy for anti-PD-1-resistant metastatic lung cancer. This table comes from immunoSEQ multiplex PCR, and its TCRdb copy is limited to in-frame clones, with some not included. This table holds some 13,000 clones, less than 75% found once. The sequences come from tumor tissue, collected at baseline. All receptors derive from a woman between 25 and 80 years old with non-small cell lung cancer. Each CDR3 is given with its conserved first and last residue. D genes are given only for firm matches. A row's size may be missing; if present it is once, few, many or a size class.

DNA | CDR3 | size | J | V | D
TGCAGCGTTGAAGATCCTGTCTACACTGAAGCTTTCTTT | CSVEDPVYTEAFF | - | TRBJ1-1 | TRBV29-1 | -
TGTGCCAGCAGTTTATTCGCCCAGGGGGATACGCAGTATTTT | CASSLFAQGDTQYF | - | TRBJ2-3 | TRBV27 | -
TGTGCCACCAGCAGAGAACTGAACACTGAAGCTTTCTTT | CATSRELNTEAFF | - | TRBJ1-1 | TRBV15 | -
TGTGCCAGCAGCGTAGAGAAACAGGGTTCGAATACGCAGTATTTT | CASSVEKQGSNTQYF | - | TRBJ2-3 | TRBV9 | -
TGTGCCAGCAGTTTGTTAACAGGGGGCACTGAAGCTTTCTTT | CASSLLTGGTEAFF | once | TRBJ1-1 | TRBV28 | TRBD1
TGTGCCAGCGGTGGACCTTGGTCCTACGAGCAGTACTTC | CASGGPWSYEQYF | - | TRBJ2-7 | TRBV6-5 | -
TGTGCCAGCAGCGTAGAGGGGGCGTCCTTCTACGAGCAGTACTTC | CASSVEGASFYEQYF | - | TRBJ2-7 | TRBV9 | TRBD1
TGTGCCAGCAGCTTAGAAATTCAAGAGACCCAGTACTTC | CASSLEIQETQYF | - | TRBJ2-5 | TRBV7-2 | -
TGTGCCAGCAGTGACGGTCGTGGCTACACCTTC | CASSDGRGYTF | few | TRBJ1-2 | TRBV2 | -
TGCAGCGTTGTGGGACTTCAAAATACGCAGTATTTT | CSVVGLQNTQYF | few | TRBJ2-3 | TRBV29-1 | -
TGTGCCAGCAGCTTAAGTTGGCGGGGGGATCACAATGAGCAGTTCTTC | CASSLSWRGDHNEQFF | - | TRBJ2-1 | TRBV11-3 | TRBD2
TGTGCCAGCAGTGTTGAGAGGGCATCTAACTATGGCTACACCTTC | CASSVERASNYGYTF | - | TRBJ1-2 | TRBV6-1 | -
TGTGCCAGCAGCGCCGAACTAGCGGGAGGGATGGAGACCCAGTACTTC | CASSAELAGGMETQYF | - | TRBJ2-5 | TRBV7-2 | TRBD2
TGTGCCATCAGTGAGTCCTTCGGACTAGCTGTTTCGGATGAGACCCAGTACTTC | CAISESFGLAVSDETQYF | - | TRBJ2-5 | TRBV10-3 | TRBD2
TGTGCCAGCAGTTACTCGGGTAGGACAAAGGGATCACCCCTCCACTTT | CASSYSGRTKGSPLHF | - | TRBJ1-6 | TRBV6-5 | -
TGTGCCAGCAGCTTAGGAGAGGGACTGGGGTTCTTC | CASSLGEGLGFF | - | TRBJ2-1 | TRBV11-2 | -
TGTGCCAGCAGCTTCTGGACAGGGGTGACTGAAGCTTTCTTT | CASSFWTGVTEAFF | - | TRBJ1-1 | TRBV7-8 | TRBD1
TGCGCCAGCAGAAAGGACAGCGCCAATGAGCAGTTCTTC | CASRKDSANEQFF | - | TRBJ2-1 | TRBV5-1 | -
TGTGCCAGCAGTGAAGTGGTTAAGGAGACCCAGTACTTC | CASSEVVKETQYF | - | TRBJ2-5 | TRBV6-1 | -
TGTGCCAGCAGTCCGAGGGGGGACACTGAAGCTTTCTTT | CASSPRGDTEAFF | few | TRBJ1-1 | TRBV2 | -
TGTGCCAGCAGAAGGGACAGGAGTCAAGAGACCCAGTACTTC | CASRRDRSQETQYF | - | TRBJ2-5 | TRBV6-1 | TRBD1
TGTGCCAGCTCACCAGAGGTCGGGGATGGCTACACCTTC | CASSPEVGDGYTF | - | TRBJ1-2 | TRBV18 | -
TGTGCCAGCAGCGAGGCGGGAGCCAAAAACATTCAGTACTTC | CASSEAGAKNIQYF | - | TRBJ2-4 | TRBV6-1 | -
TGCGCCAGCAGCTGGGGGGACAGGGCCTCCGGGGAGCTGTTTTTT | CASSWGDRASGELFF | - | TRBJ2-2 | TRBV5-1 | TRBD1
TGTGCCAGCAGTGTCTGGACGGGTCCGCGAGAGACCCAGTACTTC | CASSVWTGPRETQYF | - | TRBJ2-5 | TRBV6-1 | -
TGTGCCATCAGTGAGTCGAAGGCGGACAGATACTATGGCTACACCTTC | CAISESKADRYYGYTF | few | TRBJ1-2 | TRBV10-3 | -
TGTGCCACCAGCAGAGATTTAGGTACTGGAAACACCATATATTTT | CATSRDLGTGNTIYF | few | TRBJ1-3 | TRBV15 | -
TGTGCCAGCAGCTTAGAGGGGGCGTACACTGAAGCTTTCTTT | CASSLEGAYTEAFF | few | TRBJ1-1 | TRBV7-9 | TRBD1
TGTGCCAGCAGTTACTCGAGCATGCAGACCCAAGAGACCCAGTACTTC | CASSYSSMQTQETQYF | - | TRBJ2-5 | TRBV6-5 | -
TGTGCCAGCAGTGAAGCTGGGCTAGCGGCGAACTACGAGCAGTACTTC | CASSEAGLAANYEQYF | - | TRBJ2-7 | TRBV2 | TRBD2
TGTGCCAGCAGCGTAGAAGGAAGCGGGGGGGCCGGTGAGCAGTTCTTC | CASSVEGSGGAGEQFF | - | TRBJ2-1 | TRBV9 | TRBD2
TGCGCCAGCAGCCCAGGCCGGGGGGGAGGCGAGCAGTACTTC | CASSPGRGGGEQYF | - | TRBJ2-7 | TRBV5-1 | TRBD2
TGTGCCAGCAGTTATTGGGGGTATGCCACAGAGACCCAGTACTTC | CASSYWGYATETQYF | - | TRBJ2-5 | TRBV6-6 | -
TGTGCCAGCAGCTTGACGACCGAGCTCCCCCAGCATTTT | CASSLTTELPQHF | - | TRBJ1-5 | TRBV11-2 | -
TGTGCCAGCAGTTCCCAGGACAGTGGAAATTCACCCCTCCACTTT | CASSSQDSGNSPLHF | - | TRBJ1-6 | TRBV6-6 | -
TGTGCCAGCAGTTACTTGGGGGGTCGAAACACCGGGGAGCTGTTTTTT | CASSYLGGRNTGELFF | once | TRBJ2-2 | TRBV6-6 | -
TGTGCCAGCAGCTTGGACGGGACGTTTAGGTACGAGCAGTACTTC | CASSLDGTFRYEQYF | - | TRBJ2-7 | TRBV7-6 | -
TGTGCCAGTAGTATTTTGGGACAGTTACATTACACTGAAGCTTTCTTT | CASSILGQLHYTEAFF | few | TRBJ1-1 | TRBV19 | TRBD1
TGTGCCAGCAGCCCAAACGACCTCGGGGGAGAACAGTTCTTC | CASSPNDLGGEQFF | - | TRBJ2-1 | TRBV9 | -
TGCAGCGTGGGGACAGTCGGCCTGGAACCAGGGGATTTCTTT | CSVGTVGLEPGDFF | - | TRBJ1-1 | TRBV29-1 | TRBD1
TGCGCCAGCAGCTCGGTCCTAGGGGAGGCAGATACGCAGTATTTT | CASSSVLGEADTQYF | - | TRBJ2-3 | TRBV5-1 | -
TGTGCCAGCAGTTCCGGCCCTTCCTGGGACACCGGGGAGCTGTTTTTT | CASSSGPSWDTGELFF | few | TRBJ2-2 | TRBV27 | -
TGTGCCAGCAGTTCCCTAGCGGGAGGCGAGACCCAGTACTTC | CASSSLAGGETQYF | - | TRBJ2-5 | TRBV27 | TRBD2
TGCGCCAGCAGCTCAGGTGGGACAGGACCCCGCCACGAGCAGTACTTC | CASSSGGTGPRHEQYF | once | TRBJ2-7 | TRBV5-1 | TRBD1
TGTGCCAGCAGCTTAGTTGCGGGGGGGCTGGCCGGGGAGCTGTTTTTT | CASSLVAGGLAGELFF | - | TRBJ2-2 | TRBV7-2 | TRBD2
TGTGCCAGCAGCTTTCGGACTAGCGGGGGGGCAGTGGAGCTGTTTTTT | CASSFRTSGGAVELFF | few | TRBJ2-2 | TRBV7-9 | TRBD2
TGTGCCAGCAGCTTTTCACCCGTAGGGCAGTTCTTC | CASSFSPVGQFF | - | TRBJ2-1 | TRBV5-6 | -
TGTGCCAGTAGGACTTCGCAGACTTCCGACAGACACTATGGCTACACCTTC | CASRTSQTSDRHYGYTF | medium-sized | TRBJ1-2 | TRBV19 | -
TGTGCCAGCAGTTTATTAGGGAGTATGAACAATGAGCAGTTCTTC | CASSLLGSMNNEQFF | - | TRBJ2-1 | TRBV27 | -
TGTGCCAGCAGCTTACTTGCAACAGAAAAACTGTTTTTT | CASSLLATEKLFF | once | TRBJ1-4 | TRBV7-7 | -
TGTGCCAGCACCCGACGGGGGGGCAATCAGCCCCAGCATTTT | CASTRRGGNQPQHF | - | TRBJ1-5 | TRBV5-6 | -
TGCGCCAGCAGCCCCGGACTAGCGGGGGGGGTAGATACGCAGTATTTT | CASSPGLAGGVDTQYF | - | TRBJ2-3 | TRBV4-1 | TRBD2
TGTGCCAGCGGCTACGGGACAGAAACCTACGAGCAGTACTTC | CASGYGTETYEQYF | - | TRBJ2-7 | TRBV5-4 | TRBD1
TGTGCCAGCAGTTACGACGGGACAGGTTCCTACGAGCAGTACTTC | CASSYDGTGSYEQYF | - | TRBJ2-7 | TRBV6-5 | TRBD1
TGTGCCAGCAGCTCCGGGACTAGCGGACCAGGCGGGGAGCTGTTTTTT | CASSSGTSGPGGELFF | - | TRBJ2-2 | TRBV5-4 | TRBD2